These 13 T cell receptor beta chains were all obtained from the same sample, sequenced in a study of T cells in Graves' hyperthyroidism and ophthalmopathy. RNA transcripts yielded amplified TCR beta CDR3 regions. Carried out on the TCR CDR3, a first-round RT-PCR used the HTBI primer set. Via MiXCR, TCRdb re-called the multiplex PCR reads, giving one row per CDR3 protein. The profile shows 400,000 to 600,000 distinct CDR3 sequences, 15% to 20% of them singletons. Sequencing was done on a sample of blood. Receptors originate from a woman aged 30 to 39 with Graves' ophthalmopathy.

This clonotype was counted at least ten times. This chain connects TRBV12-3 or TRBV12-4 to TRBJ2-1; D may be TRBD2 (5 bases). The CDR3 consists of 16 residues. V was trimmed by 5 bases and J by 0 bases, leaving 14 bases between them. The CDR3 protein is CASSPLRGGSYNEQFF. CDR3 sequence (DNA): TGTGCCAGCAGTCCCCTACGAGGAGGCTCCTACAATGAGCAGTTCTTC.

Only a few counts were recorded for this clonotype. V and J are TRBV4-1 and TRBJ2-7; 13 bases are a match to TRBD2. The CDR3 sequence is 16 residues long. V lost 3 bases, J lost 5 bases, and 7 bases stayed unmatched. Germline CDR1 is MGHRA and CDR2 is YSYEKL. CDR3 nucleotide sequence: TGCGCCAGCAGCCACCAACTAGCGGGAGGGTCCAACGAGCAGTACTTC. Protein product: CASSHQLAGGSNEQYF.

At least ten counts were recorded for this clonotype. The V call is TRBV7-8, the J call TRBJ1-5; D remains unclear. The CDR3 has 13 residues. V was shortened by 5 bases and J by 3 bases, with 8 bases between the two germline ends. Germline loops: CDR1 SGHVS, CDR2 FQNEAQ. CDR3 in amino acids: CASSPWDNQPQHF. DNA for the CDR3: TGTGCCAGCAGCCCCTGGGACAATCAGCCCCAGCATTTT.

This clonotype was seen a few times. This chain uses TRBV3-2 with TRBJ2-5; TRBD2 is the table's D call and was not checked against the DNA. TRBV3-2 is given as a pseudogene. The CDR3 totals 13 residues. The CDR3 loop is CAGPGLSKETQYF. CDR3 nucleotide sequence: TGTGCCGGCCCGGGACTGTCCAAAGAGACCCAGTACTTC.

This clonotype came up a few times. The junction shows a germline mismatch at one end, possibly a read error. The genes are TRBV28 and TRBJ2-7; 8 bases fit TRBD2. In germline, CDR1 is MDHEN, CDR2 SYDVKM. The CDR3 is 14 amino acids. CDR3 DNA sequence: TGTGCCAACAGTTCCCTAGCGGGTATCTACGAGCAGTACTTC. Its translation is CANSSLAGIYEQYF.

The sample holds many counts of this clonotype. The CDR3 sequence is CASSQSDRGRGNEQFF. The CDR3 DNA is TGTGCCAGCAGCCAATCCGACAGGGGGCGAGGCAATGAGCAGTTCTTC. The chain recombines TRBV13 with TRBJ2-1, with 10 bases fitting TRBD1. J lost 6 bases, V lost 5 bases, and 10 bases had no gene match. The CDR3 runs 16 residues. Germline CDR1 and CDR2: PRHDT and FYEKMQ (reference sequence).

The rearrangement joins TRBV7-9 to TRBJ2-1; tentatively, D is TRBD2 (5 bases). Trimming shortened V by 0 bases and J by 7 bases, and 7 bases separated the two germline ends. Germline V CDR1 and CDR2: SEHNR, FQNEAQ (reference sequence). This CDR3 is built from 13 residues. The CDR3 protein is CASSLAPGNEQFF. The CDR3 nucleotides are TGTGCCAGCAGCTTAGCTCCGGGAAATGAGCAGTTCTTC.

This clonotype was detected ten times or more. This sequence joins TRBV5-1 and TRBJ2-7; D may be TRBD2 (8 bases). V was trimmed by 4 bases and J by 6 bases, leaving 17 bases between them. CDR1 SGHRS and CDR2 YFSETQ come from the germline V gene. The CDR3 loop spans 14 amino acids. The CDR3 DNA reads as TGCGCCAGCAGCAGGGACAGCGGGAGAGGCGAGCAGTACTTC. Encoded protein: CASSRDSGRGEQYF.

For this clonotype: A much larger clonotype is one base distant, so this may be a read error. The chain has TRBV7-2 and TRBJ2-2; tentative D call: TRBD1 (6 bases). The germline V gene encodes CDR1 SGHTA and CDR2 FQGNSA. The V gene lost 8 bases and the J gene lost 4 bases, with 14 bases spanning the gap. The CDR3 is made up of 14 amino acids. The CDR3 here is CASGLGASTGELFF. In DNA, the CDR3 is TGTGCCAGCGGGCTGGGGGCGAGCACCGGGGAGCTGTTTTTT.

This clonotype was seen repeatedly, ten times or more. The rearrangement uses TRBV28 and TRBJ1-5; 9 bases fit TRBD1. The CDR3 extends over 14 amino acids. CDR1 MDHEN and CDR2 SYDVKM come from the germline V gene. V shed 7 bases, J shed 7 bases, and the junction held 8 bases outside the gene matches. The chain's CDR3 is CASIPGTGRQPQHF. Here the CDR3 DNA reads TGTGCCAGCATCCCCGGGACAGGGAGACAGCCCCAGCATTTT.

This chain connects TRBV19 to TRBJ1-5; 7 bases are shared with TRBD1. The CDR3 loop spans 15 amino acids. The V segment lost 3 bases and the J segment 7 bases; nucleotides outside the gene matches: 9. CDR1 is LNHDA and CDR2 is SQIVND in the germline V gene (reference sequence). For the CDR3, the DNA is TGTGCCAGTAGTATGGTAGGGGGCGCGGAACAGCCCCAGCATTTT. Its translation is CASSMVGGAEQPQHF.

This clonotype was seen at least ten times. V usage is TRBV18 and J usage is TRBJ1-1, with a possible D match to TRBD1 (6 bases). Germline values: CDR1 KGHSH, CDR2 LQKENI. Deletions cut 0 bases from V and 0 bases from J, with 11 bases between. The CDR3 runs 16 residues. CDR3 nucleotide sequence: TGTGCCAGCTCACCACCGACAGGTACTTTGAACACTGAAGCTTTCTTT. This gives the protein CASSPPTGTLNTEAFF.

The sample holds many counts of this clonotype. One end of the junction does not line up with germline, which may come from a read error. V usage is TRBV27 and J usage is TRBJ1-1; D ambiguous. Germline loops: CDR1 MNHEY, CDR2 SMNVEV (reference sequence). The CDR3 is 13 residues long. Here the CDR3 DNA reads TGTGCCAGCAGCTTATCCCGCAGCACTGAAGCTTTCTTT. Its protein product is CASSLSRSTEAFF.